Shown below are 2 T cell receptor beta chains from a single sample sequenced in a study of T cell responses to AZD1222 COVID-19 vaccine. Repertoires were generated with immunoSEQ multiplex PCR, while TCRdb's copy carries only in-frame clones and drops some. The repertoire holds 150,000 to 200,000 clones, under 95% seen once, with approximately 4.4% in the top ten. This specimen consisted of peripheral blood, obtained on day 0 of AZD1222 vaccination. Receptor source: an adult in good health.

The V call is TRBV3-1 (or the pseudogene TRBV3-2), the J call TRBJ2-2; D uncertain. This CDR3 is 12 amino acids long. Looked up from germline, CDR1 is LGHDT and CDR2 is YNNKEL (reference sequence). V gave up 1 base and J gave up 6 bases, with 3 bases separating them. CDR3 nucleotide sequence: TGTGCCAGCAGCCAAGGGCCCGGGGAGCTGTTTTTT. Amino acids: CASSQGPGELFF.

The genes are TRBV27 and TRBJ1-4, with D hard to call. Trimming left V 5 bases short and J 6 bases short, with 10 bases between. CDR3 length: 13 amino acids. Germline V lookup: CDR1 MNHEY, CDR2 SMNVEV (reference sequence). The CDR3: CASSEGYHEKLFF. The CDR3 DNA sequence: TGTGCCAGCAGTGAAGGTTATCATGAAAAACTGTTTTTT. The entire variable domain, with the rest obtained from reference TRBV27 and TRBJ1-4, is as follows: EAQVTQNPRYLITVTGKKLTVTCSQNMNHEYMSWYRQDPGLGLRQIYYSMNVEVTDKGDVPEGYKVSRKEKRNFPLILESPSPNQTSLYFCASSEGYHEKLFFGSGTQLSVL.